The present TCR beta chain was sequenced within a study of T cell clones after liver transplantation. At the level of the study: At least one year of complete immunosuppression withdrawal without enzymes over twice normal defined tolerance.

The germline V gene has CDR1 SGHRS and CDR2 YFSETQ. The CDR3 has 14 amino acids. Trimming cost V 2 bases and J 3 bases, with 12 bases left between them. A note on this clone: Its antigen is currently unknown.

General observations from the study: Compared with third party-reactive sequences, donor-reactive ones declined more, independent of withdrawal success. These preliminary findings come from unstandardized post-transplant sampling times.

The data were produced by immunoSEQ multiplex PCR, yet TCRdb's version contains in-frame clones alone and is incomplete. The sample has 65,000 to 80,000 clones, about four fifths seen once. This sequence was found in a human donor who received a liver transplant. This chain links TRBV5-1 with TRBJ2-7; possible D gene TRBD2, 5 bases. Sequenced here: CD4+ T cells from blood, sampled before liver transplant. The CDR3 region is CASSFESGRYEQYF. In DNA form, the CDR3 reads TGCGCCAGCAGCTTCGAGAGCGGCCGCTACGAGCAGTACTTC.